The clone carrying this T cell receptor beta chain came up a few times. Its antigen is unknown. These data come from a study of response to subunit inactivated influenza vaccine. Study-level points and caveats: After each seasonal influenza vaccination, few new T cells are recruited, the authors suggested.

TCRdb itself ran the RT-PCR reads through MiXCR, one entry per CDR3 protein. The repertoire has a few hundred thousand distinct CDR3 sequences, just over 20% of them found once; the top ten carry about a tenth. This CDR3 is 20 amino acids long. The germline V and J ends were trimmed by 0 bases and 0 bases, with 20 bases remaining between them. The receptor's source is a man in his fifties or sixties who received an inactivated influenza vaccine. The genes are TRBV23-1 and TRBJ1-4; possible D gene TRBD1, 5 bases. TRBV23-1 falls under the ORF class, with uncertain function. This sample comprised PBMCs from blood, obtained about 20 months after vaccination. CDR3: CASSQSGRTMGTATNEKLFF. Here the CDR3 DNA reads TGCGCCAGCAGTCAATCGGGGAGGACGATGGGGACTGCAACTAATGAAAAACTGTTTTTT.